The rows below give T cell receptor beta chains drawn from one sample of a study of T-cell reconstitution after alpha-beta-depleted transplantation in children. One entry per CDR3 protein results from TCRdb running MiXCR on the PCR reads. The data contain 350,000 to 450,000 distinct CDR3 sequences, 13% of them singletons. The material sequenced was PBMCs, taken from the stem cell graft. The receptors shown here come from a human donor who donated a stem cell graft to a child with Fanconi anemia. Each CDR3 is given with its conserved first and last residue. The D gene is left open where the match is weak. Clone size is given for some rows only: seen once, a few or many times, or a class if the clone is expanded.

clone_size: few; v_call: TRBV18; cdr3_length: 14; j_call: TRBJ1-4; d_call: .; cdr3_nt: TGTGCCAGCTCACCCTCCAGGGAGGCTGAAAAACTGTTTTTT; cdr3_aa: CASSPSREAEKLFF
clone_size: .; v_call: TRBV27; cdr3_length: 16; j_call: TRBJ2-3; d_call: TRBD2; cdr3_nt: TGTGCCAGCAGTTCGGGACTAGCGGGGGGGGCAGATACGCAGTATTTT; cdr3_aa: CASSSGLAGGADTQYF
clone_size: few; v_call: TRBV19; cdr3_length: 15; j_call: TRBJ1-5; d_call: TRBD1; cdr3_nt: TGTGCCAGTACCGCGGACAGGGAACGGGTTCAGCCCCAGCATTTT; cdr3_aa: CASTADRERVQPQHF
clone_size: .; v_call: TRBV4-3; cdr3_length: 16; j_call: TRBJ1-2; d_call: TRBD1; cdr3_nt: TGCGCCAGCAGCCAAGATGTGAACAGGGGGGCCTATGGCTACACCTTC; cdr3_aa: CASSQDVNRGAYGYTF
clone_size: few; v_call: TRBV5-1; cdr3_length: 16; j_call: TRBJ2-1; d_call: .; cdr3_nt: TGCGCCAGCAGCTTTCTGACCGGGACTCGGCCCAATGAGCAGTTCTTC; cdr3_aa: CASSFLTGTRPNEQFF
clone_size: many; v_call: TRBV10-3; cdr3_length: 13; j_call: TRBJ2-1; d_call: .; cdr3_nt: TGTGCCATCAAGGACAGTGTTGAGAATGAGCAGTTCTTC; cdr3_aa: CAIKDSVENEQFF
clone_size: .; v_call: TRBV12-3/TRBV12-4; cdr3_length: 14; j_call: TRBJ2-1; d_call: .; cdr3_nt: TGTGCCAGCAGGGGGGACCCAGGATACAATGAGCAGTTCTTC; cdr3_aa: CASRGDPGYNEQFF
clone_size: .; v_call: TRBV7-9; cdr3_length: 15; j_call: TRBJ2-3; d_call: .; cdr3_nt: TGTGCCAGCAGCTTACTCCAGGGTTTTACAGATACGCAGTATTTT; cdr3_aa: CASSLLQGFTDTQYF
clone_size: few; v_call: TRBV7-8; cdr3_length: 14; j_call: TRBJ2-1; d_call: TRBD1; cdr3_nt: TGTGCCAGCAGCTCCAGGACAGGGTACAATGAGCAGTTCTTC; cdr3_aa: CASSSRTGYNEQFF
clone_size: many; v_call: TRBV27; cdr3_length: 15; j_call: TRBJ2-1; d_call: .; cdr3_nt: TGTGCCAGCAGTTTATCGAATCGGCCGAGCAATGAGCAGTTCTTC; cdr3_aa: CASSLSNRPSNEQFF
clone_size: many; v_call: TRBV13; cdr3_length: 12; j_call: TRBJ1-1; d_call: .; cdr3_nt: TGTGCCAGCAGAACACCGGGTGCCGAAGCTTTCTTT; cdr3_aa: CASRTPGAEAFF
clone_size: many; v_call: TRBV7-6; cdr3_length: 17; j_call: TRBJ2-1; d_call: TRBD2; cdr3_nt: TGTGCCAGCAGCTCTTCCGGAGCGGGGAGCTCCTACAATGAGCAGTTCTTC; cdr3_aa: CASSSSGAGSSYNEQFF
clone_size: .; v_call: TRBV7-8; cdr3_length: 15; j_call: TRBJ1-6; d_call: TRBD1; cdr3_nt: TGTGCCAGCAGCTTAGGGGGGACAGCCGGTTCACCCCTCCACTTT; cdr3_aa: CASSLGGTAGSPLHF
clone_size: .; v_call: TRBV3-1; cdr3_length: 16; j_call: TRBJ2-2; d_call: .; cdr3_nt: TGTGCCAGCAGCCAATTCCTTCGGGGAATCGCCGGGGAGCTGTTTTTT; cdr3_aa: CASSQFLRGIAGELFF
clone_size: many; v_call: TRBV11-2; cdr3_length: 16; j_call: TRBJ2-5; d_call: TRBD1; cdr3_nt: TGTGCCAGCAGCTTACTGCTCGGGACAGGGGTAGAGACCCAGTACTTC; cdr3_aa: CASSLLLGTGVETQYF
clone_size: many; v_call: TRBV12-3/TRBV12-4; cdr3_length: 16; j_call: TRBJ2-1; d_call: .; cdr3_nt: TGTGCCAGCAGTTTAATGCCGACGAGCTCCTACAATGAGCAGTTCTTC; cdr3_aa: CASSLMPTSSYNEQFF
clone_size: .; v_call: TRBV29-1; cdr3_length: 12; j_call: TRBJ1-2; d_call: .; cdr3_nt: TGCAGCGTTGGTCCCGGGGGTCGTGGCTACACCTTC; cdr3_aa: CSVGPGGRGYTF
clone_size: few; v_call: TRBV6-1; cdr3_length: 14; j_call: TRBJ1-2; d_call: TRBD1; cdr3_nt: TGTGCCAGCAGGGGCGTGGGACAGGGGGATGGCTACACCTTC; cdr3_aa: CASRGVGQGDGYTF
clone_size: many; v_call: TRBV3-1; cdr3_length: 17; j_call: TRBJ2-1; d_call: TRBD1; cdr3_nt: TGTGCCAGCAGCCAAGATATAGGGGGCCTCAGTAGCGATGAGCAGTTCTTC; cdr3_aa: CASSQDIGGLSSDEQFF
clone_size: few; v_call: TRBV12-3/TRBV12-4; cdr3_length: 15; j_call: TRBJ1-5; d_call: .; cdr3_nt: TGTGCCAGCAGACGTAACTCCGGGTCCGATCAGCCCCAGCATTTT; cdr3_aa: CASRRNSGSDQPQHF
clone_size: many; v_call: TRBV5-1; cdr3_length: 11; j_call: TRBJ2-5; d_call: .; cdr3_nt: TGCGCCAGCAGCACTGAGGGGACCCAGTACTTC; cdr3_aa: CASSTEGTQYF
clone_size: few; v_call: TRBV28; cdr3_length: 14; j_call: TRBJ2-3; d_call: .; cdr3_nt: TGTGCCAGCAGTTTGAGTAATTCGGAAGATACGCAGTATTTT; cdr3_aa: CASSLSNSEDTQYF
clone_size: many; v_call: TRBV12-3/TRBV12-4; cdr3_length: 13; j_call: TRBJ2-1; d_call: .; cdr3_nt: TGTGCCAGCAGTGCAGGGACACCCAATGAGCAGTTCTTC; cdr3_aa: CASSAGTPNEQFF
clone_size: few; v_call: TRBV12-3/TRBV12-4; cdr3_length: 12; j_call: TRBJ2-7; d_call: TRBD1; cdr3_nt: TGTGCCAGCAGTTTCGACAGGGCCGAGCAGTACTTC; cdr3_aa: CASSFDRAEQYF
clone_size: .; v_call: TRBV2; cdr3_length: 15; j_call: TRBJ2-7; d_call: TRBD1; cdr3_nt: TGTGCCAGCAGTGACAGAGACAGGGGGACCTACGAGCAGTACTTC; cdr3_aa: CASSDRDRGTYEQYF
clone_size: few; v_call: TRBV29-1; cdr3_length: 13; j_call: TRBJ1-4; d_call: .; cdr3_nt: TGCAGCGTTGAAGAAGGAGTAACGGCCGGCTTGTTTTTT; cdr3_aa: CSVEEGVTAGLFF
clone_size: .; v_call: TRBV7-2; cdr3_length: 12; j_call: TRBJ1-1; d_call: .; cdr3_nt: TGTGCCAGCAGCTTTGGAGGTTTGGGCGCTTTCTTT; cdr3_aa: CASSFGGLGAFF
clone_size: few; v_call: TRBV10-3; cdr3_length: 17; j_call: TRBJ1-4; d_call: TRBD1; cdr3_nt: TGTGCCATCAGTGAGTCGAACAGGGGGCTGACTAATGAAAAACTGTTTTTT; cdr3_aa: CAISESNRGLTNEKLFF
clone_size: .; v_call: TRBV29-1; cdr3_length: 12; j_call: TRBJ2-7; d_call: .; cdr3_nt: TGCAGCGTCGCATCTTTAGGCTACGAGCAGTACTTC; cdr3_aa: CSVASLGYEQYF
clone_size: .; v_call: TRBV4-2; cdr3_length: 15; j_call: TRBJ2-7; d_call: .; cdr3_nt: TGTGCCAGCAGCCAAGAAGGGCAGGGGTTCTACGAGCAGTACTTC; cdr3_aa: CASSQEGQGFYEQYF
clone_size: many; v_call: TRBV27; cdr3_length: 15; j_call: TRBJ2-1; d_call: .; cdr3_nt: TGTGCCAGCAAATACGGGCAGGGGCCCTACAATGAGCAGTTCTTC; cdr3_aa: CASKYGQGPYNEQFF
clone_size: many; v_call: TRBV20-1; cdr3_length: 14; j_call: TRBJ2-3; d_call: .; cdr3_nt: TGCAGCGCACAAAAGACAGAGAGCACAGATACGCAGTATTTT; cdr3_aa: CSAQKTESTDTQYF
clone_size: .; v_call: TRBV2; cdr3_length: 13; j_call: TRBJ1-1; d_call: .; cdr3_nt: TGTGCCAGCGTAACAGGGACTGGCACTGAAGCTTTCTTT; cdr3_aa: CASVTGTGTEAFF
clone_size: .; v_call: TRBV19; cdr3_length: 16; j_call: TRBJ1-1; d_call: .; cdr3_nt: TGTGCCAGTAGTATCTTCTTGACCGGACGGGGCGTTGAAGCTTTCTTT; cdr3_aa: CASSIFLTGRGVEAFF
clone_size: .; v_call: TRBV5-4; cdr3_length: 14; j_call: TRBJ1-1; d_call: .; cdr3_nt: TGTGCCAGCAGTTTCGAGGGAGGTAGGACTGAAGCTTTCTTT; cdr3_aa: CASSFEGGRTEAFF
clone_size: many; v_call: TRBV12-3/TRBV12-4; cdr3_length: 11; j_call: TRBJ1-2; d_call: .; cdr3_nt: TGTGCCAGCAGTCCAGGGTATGGCTACACCTTC; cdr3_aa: CASSPGYGYTF
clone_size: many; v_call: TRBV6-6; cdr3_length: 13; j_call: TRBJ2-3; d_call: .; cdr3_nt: TGTGCCAGCAGTTGGACGGTAACATACGAGCAGTATTTT; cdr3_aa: CASSWTVTYEQYF
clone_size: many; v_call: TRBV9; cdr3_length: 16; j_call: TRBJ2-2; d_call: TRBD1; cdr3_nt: TGTGCCAGCAGCGTAGAGTTCGCAGGGGGAAGCGGGGAGCTGTTTTTT; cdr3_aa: CASSVEFAGGSGELFF
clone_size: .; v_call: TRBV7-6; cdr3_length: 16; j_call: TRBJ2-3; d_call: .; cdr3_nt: TGTGCCAGCACCGCGATCGGGACCCGAGGGGCGGATACGCAGTATTTT; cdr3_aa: CASTAIGTRGADTQYF
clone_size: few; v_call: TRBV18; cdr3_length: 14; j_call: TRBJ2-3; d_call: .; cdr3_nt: TGTGCCAGCTCACCACCCTCCGCCGCAGATACGCAGTATTTT; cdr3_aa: CASSPPSAADTQYF
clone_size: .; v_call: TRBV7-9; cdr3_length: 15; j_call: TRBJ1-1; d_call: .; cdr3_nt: TGTGCCAGCAGCTCCCTCGGACAGCTGAACACTGAAGCTTTCTTT; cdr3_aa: CASSSLGQLNTEAFF
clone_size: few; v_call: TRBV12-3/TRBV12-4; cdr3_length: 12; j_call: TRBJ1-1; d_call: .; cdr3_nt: TGTGCCAGCAGTTTACAATTCACGGAAGCTTTCTTT; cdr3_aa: CASSLQFTEAFF
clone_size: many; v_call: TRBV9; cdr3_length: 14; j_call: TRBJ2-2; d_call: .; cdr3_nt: TGTGCCAGCAGCGTAGCCACCGAAGGCGGGGAGCTGTTTTTT; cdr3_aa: CASSVATEGGELFF
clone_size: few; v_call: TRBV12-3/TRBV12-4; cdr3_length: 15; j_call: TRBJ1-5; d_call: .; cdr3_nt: TGTGCCAGCAGTCCTAACGGGGTTAGCAATCAGCCCCAGCATTTT; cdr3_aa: CASSPNGVSNQPQHF
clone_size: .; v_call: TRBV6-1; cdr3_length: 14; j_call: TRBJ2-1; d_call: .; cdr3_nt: TGTGCCAGCAGGGCGGGACAGTCCTACAATGAGCAGTTCTTC; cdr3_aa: CASRAGQSYNEQFF
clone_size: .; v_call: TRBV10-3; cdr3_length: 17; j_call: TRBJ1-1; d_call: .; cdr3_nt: TGTGCCATCAGTGGAGGTCAGGGTTACGCGCAGAACACTGAAGTTTTCTTT; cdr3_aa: CAISGGQGYAQNTEVFF
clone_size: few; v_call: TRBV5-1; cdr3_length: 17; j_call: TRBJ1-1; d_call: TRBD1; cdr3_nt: TGCGCCAGCAGCTTGACCCCTCAGAGCAGGGGGATCTCTGAAGCTTTCTTT; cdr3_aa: CASSLTPQSRGISEAFF
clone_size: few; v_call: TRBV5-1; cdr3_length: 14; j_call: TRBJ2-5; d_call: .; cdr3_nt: TGCGCCAGCAGCTCTACAGGGTCTGAGGAGACCCAGTACTTC; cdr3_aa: CASSSTGSEETQYF